Listed here is a single TCR beta chain. Ten or more counts support this clonotype. What antigen it recognizes has not been identified. No base-level quality is on record; no much larger clone is a single base apart. Reading from cysteine to phenylalanine, the CDR3 counts 14 amino acids. CDR3 DNA is the only sequence kept; it has 42 bases, read in frame from the first base. Looking up the germline V gene yields CDR1 SGHRS and CDR2 YFSETQ. V lost 4 bases and J lost 3 bases; the stretch between them is 14 bases long. Ophthalmopathy patients had moderately to severely active disease, Clinical Activity Score of at least 3, NOSPECS grade of at least 4, and duration under 3 months. Exclusion was applied to patients with uncontrolled infections, other autoimmune diseases, pregnancy or lactation. Clinical symptoms, serum thyroxine and TRAb, thyroid ultrasound, and orbital computed tomography formed the basis for the diagnoses. Ficoll-Paque density gradient centrifugation was used to isolate PBMCs from 10 ml of fresh peripheral blood. Trizol reagent was used to extract total RNA, and RNA quality was then checked on an Agilent 2100 Bioanalyzer.

The data belong to a study of T cells in Graves' hyperthyroidism and ophthalmopathy (dated by TCRdb to the late 2010s). Study-wide context: Peripheral blood was collected at initial diagnosis, before any treatment. TCR V-J signatures able to tell the groups apart were searched for in a discovery cohort of 95 to 100 patients, of whom approximately 40 had Graves' ophthalmopathy and roughly 59 had stable Graves' hyperthyroidism. Whether ophthalmopathy could be predicted prospectively was tested in an independent validation cohort made up of under 20 hyperthyroidism patients plus 17 patients who later progressed to ophthalmopathy. The 90 to 100 discovery patients were randomly split 7:3 into training and test sets. The study also compared thyroid tissue and blood T-cell repertoires from several Graves' hyperthyroidism patients. After blood sampling, hyperthyroidism patients were treated with methimazole at a starting dose of 30 mg daily, and ophthalmopathy patients were treated with high-dose intravenous methylprednisolone. According to the paper, TCR Vbeta CDR3 sequencing was carried out on approximately 140 peripheral blood samples, which came from fewer than 50 ophthalmopathy, 75 to 80 hyperthyroidism and roughly 17 progressor patients. Findings and caveats that apply to the study as a whole: In cross-validation, a model built on a 13 V-J signature told ophthalmopathy apart from stable hyperthyroidism with about 90% sensitivity and roughly 81% specificity, and in testing the same model reached 80%/75%. Blood samples also contained most of the expanded thyroid clonotypes (frequency above 0.001), which suggests that blood repertoires may reflect thyroid immune responses. Sample size was not statistically predetermined, and investigators were not blinded to group allocation. In validation, the model predicted progression to ophthalmopathy with approximately 69% sensitivity and less than 75% specificity, a median of around 6.6 months before onset.

The TCR beta CDR3 regions were amplified from RNA transcripts. A first-round RT-PCR of the TCR CDR3 used the HTBI primer set with the Qiagen OneStep RT-PCR kit. Libraries were constructed in a second round of multiplex PCR, after which size selection and purification were carried out. Libraries were sequenced paired-end with 100 bp reads on an Illumina HiSeq2000. The published analysis was carried out like this. SOAPnuke was used to process the raw data, removing reads that contained adapters or uncalled bases, had a mean Phred below 15, or lacked an exact match to the constant primer or identifier. High-quality paired reads were merged with COPE v1.2.5, and unique nucleotide sequences were defined as clonotypes. MiTCR v1.1 was used to align clonotypes to the IMGT TRBV, TRBD and TRBJ reference segments. The analysis included only V-J combinations with a frequency above 0.0001, which together covered around 99% of the repertoires. The TCS score was defined as F50 (clonal expansion) divided by E x V (chaos), with BLOSUM62-based TCRdist calculated between CDR3 peptides within each V-J. Welch's t-statistics and random forest reduced around 510 V-J features to 13, which were used in a naive Bayes classifier (R e1071). Starting from the raw public reads, TCRdb applied fastp trimming at Q25, assembled clones with MiXCR and retained in-frame beta chains. Records with the same CDR3 protein are collapsed into one entry carrying the most frequent genes and DNA. The V and J calls and clone size are TCRdb's, not the authors'. Counted in this sample were fewer than 750,000 distinct CDR3 sequences; more than 14% of them appeared once. The ten largest clonotypes hold around 13% of the sample.

The source material was blood. The TCR sequence derives from a woman between 50 and 59 years old with Graves' ophthalmopathy. The sequence joins TRBV5-1 to TRBJ2-7, with no confident D gene call. The DNA sequence reads TGCGCCAGCAGCGCCACCAGAGGTAACTACGAGCAGTACTTC. This is translated as CASSATRGNYEQYF. The full variable domain, with segments outside the CDR3 supplied by the reference TRBV5-1 and TRBJ2-7 proteins, appears as KAGVTQTPRYLIKTRGQQVTLSCSPISGHRSVSWYQQTPGQGLQFLFEYFSETQRNKGNFPGRFSGRQFSNSRSEMNVSTLELGDSALYLCASSATRGNYEQYFGPGTRLTVT.